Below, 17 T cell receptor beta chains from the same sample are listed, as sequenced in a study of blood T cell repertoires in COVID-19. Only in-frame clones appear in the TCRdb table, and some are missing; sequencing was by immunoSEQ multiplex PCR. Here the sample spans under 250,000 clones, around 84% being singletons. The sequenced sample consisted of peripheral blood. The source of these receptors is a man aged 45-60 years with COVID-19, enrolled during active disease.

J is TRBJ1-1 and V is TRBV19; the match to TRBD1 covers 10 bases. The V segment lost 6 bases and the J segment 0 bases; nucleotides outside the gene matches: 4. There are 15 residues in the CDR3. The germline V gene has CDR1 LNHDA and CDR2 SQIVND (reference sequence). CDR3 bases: TGTGCCAGTAGCCCGACAGGGGGCATGAACACTGAAGCTTTCTTT. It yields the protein CASSPTGGMNTEAFF.

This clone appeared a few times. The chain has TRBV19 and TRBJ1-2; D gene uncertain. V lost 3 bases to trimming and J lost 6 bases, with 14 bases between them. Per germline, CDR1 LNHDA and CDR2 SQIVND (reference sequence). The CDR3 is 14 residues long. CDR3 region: CASSILSAVDGYTF. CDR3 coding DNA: TGTGCCAGTAGTATCTTATCGGCGGTCGATGGCTACACCTTC. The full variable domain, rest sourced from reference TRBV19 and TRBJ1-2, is DGGITQSPKYLFRKEGQNVTLSCEQNLNHDAMYWYRQDPGQGLRLIYYSQIVNDFQKGDIAEGYSVSREKKESFPLTVTSAQKNPTAFYLCASSILSAVDGYTFGSGTRLTVV.

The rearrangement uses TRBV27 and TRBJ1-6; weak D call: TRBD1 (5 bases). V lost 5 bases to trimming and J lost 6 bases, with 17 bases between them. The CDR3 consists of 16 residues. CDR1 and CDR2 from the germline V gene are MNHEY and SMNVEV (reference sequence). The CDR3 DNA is TGTGCCAGCAGTCGCGTGGAGGGGCAGTTTAATTCACCCCTCCACTTT. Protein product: CASSRVEGQFNSPLHF.

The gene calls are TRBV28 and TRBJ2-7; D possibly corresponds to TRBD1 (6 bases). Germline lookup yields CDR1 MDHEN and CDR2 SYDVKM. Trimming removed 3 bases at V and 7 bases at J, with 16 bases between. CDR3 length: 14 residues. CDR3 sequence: CASSFWGPQLEQYF. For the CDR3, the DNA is TGTGCCAGCAGTTTTTGGGGGCCCCAGTTGGAGCAGTACTTC. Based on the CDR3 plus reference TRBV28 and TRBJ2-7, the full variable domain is DVKVTQSSRYLVKRTGEKVFLECVQDMDHENMFWYRQDPGLGLRLIYFSYDVKMKEKGDIPEGYSVSREKKERFSLILESASTNQTSMYLCASSFWGPQLEQYFGPGTRLTVT.

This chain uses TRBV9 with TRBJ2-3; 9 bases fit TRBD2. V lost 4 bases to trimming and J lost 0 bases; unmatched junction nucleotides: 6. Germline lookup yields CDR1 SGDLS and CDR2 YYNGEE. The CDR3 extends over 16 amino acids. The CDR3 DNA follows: TGTGCCAGCAGCCCTACCCTAGCGGGAAGCACAGATACGCAGTATTTT. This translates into CASSPTLAGSTDTQYF.

The CDR3 DNA sequence: TGTGCCAGCAGCGCCTTCCCCCAATCGACAGGGGCTACCTACGAGCAGTACTTC. This gives the protein CASSAFPQSTGATYEQYF. The chain employs TRBV7-3 and TRBJ2-7; 8 bases match TRBD1. J gave up 2 bases and V 5 bases, and 17 bases lay outside the gene matches. CDR3 length: 18 residues. CDR1 and CDR2 (germline): SGHTA, FQGTGA.

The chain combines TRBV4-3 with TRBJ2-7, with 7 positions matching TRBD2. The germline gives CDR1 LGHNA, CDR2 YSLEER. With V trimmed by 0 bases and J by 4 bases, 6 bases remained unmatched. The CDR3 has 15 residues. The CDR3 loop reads CASSQERVGGYEQYF. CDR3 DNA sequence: TGCGCCAGCAGCCAAGAGAGAGTCGGGGGGTACGAGCAGTACTTC.

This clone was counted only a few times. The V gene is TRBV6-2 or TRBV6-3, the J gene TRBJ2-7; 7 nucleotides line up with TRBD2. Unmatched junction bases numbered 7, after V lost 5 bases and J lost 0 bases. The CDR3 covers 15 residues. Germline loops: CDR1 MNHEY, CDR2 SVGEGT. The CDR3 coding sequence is TGTGCCAGCAGTATTGCGGGGGAGCCCTCCTACGAGCAGTACTTC. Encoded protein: CASSIAGEPSYEQYF.

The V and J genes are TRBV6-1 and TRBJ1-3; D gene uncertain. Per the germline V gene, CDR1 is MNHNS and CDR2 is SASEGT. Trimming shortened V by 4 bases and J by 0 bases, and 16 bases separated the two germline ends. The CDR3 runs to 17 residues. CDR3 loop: CASSVATALTSGNTIYF. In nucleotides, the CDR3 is TGTGCCAGCAGTGTGGCTACAGCCCTAACCTCTGGAAACACCATATATTTT.

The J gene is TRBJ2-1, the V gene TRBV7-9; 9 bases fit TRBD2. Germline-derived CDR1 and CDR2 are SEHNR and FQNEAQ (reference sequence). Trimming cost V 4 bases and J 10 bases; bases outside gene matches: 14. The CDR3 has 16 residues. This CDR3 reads CASSSRLAEGRAEQFF. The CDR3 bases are TGTGCCAGCAGCTCAAGACTAGCGGAGGGGCGGGCGGAGCAGTTCTTC.

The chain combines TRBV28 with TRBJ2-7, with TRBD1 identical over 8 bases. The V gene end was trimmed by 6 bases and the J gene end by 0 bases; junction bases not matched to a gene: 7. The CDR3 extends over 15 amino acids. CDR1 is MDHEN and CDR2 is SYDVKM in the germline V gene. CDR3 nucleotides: TGTGCCAGCAGCCCAGTCGGACAGGGCTCCTACGAGCAGTACTTC. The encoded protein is CASSPVGQGSYEQYF.

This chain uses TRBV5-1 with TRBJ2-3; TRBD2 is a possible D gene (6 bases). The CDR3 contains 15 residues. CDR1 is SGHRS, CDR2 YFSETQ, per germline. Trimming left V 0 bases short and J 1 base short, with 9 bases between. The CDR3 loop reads CASSLGLGGTDTQYF. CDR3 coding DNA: TGCGCCAGCAGCTTGGGACTAGGCGGCACAGATACGCAGTATTTT.

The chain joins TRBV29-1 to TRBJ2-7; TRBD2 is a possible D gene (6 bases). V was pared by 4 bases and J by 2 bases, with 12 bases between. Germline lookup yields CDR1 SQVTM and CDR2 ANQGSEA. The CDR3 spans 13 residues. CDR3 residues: CSVAGGGTYEQYF. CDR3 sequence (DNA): TGCAGCGTTGCCGGGGGTGGGACCTACGAGCAGTACTTC.

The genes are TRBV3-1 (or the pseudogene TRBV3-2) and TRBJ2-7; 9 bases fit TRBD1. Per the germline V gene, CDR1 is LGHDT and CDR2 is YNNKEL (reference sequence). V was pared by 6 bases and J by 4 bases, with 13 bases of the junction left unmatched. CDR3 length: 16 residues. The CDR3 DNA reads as TGTGCCAGCAGTCGCAATCCGGGACAGGGAATTTACGAGCAGTACTTC. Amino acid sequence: CASSRNPGQGIYEQYF.

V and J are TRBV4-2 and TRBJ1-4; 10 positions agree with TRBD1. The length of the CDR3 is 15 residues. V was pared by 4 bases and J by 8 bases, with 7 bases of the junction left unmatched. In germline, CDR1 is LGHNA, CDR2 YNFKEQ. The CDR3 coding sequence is TGTGCCAGCAGCCCCGGACAGGGGGTGGAAGAAAAACTGTTTTTT. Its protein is CASSPGQGVEEKLFF.

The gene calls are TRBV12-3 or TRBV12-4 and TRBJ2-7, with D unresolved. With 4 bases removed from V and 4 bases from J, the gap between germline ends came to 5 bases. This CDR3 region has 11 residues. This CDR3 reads CASSSTYEQYF. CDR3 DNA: TGTGCCAGCAGTTCCACATACGAGCAGTACTTC.

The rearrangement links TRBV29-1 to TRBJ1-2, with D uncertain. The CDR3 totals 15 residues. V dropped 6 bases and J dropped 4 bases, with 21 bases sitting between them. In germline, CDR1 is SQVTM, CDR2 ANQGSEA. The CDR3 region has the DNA TGCAGCGTCCAACTGGGCCCCCAAAGTGCCTATGGCTACACCTTC. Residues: CSVQLGPQSAYGYTF. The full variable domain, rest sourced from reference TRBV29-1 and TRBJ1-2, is SAVISQKPSRDICQRGTSLTIQCQVDSQVTMMFWYRQQPGQSLTLIATANQGSEATYESGFVIDKFPISRPNLTFSTLTVSNMSPEDSSIYLCSVQLGPQSAYGYTFGSGTRLTVV.